The 28 T cell receptor beta chains presented below share a single source sample, sequenced in a study of PD-1 blockade in mismatch repair-deficient tumors. Sequenced by immunoSEQ multiplex PCR; TCRdb stores in-frame clones only, minus some. The sample shows approximately 120,000 clones, 85% to 90% of them seen only once. The specimen was peripheral blood, collected 44 weeks after starting pembrolizumab. These receptors originate from an adult with mismatch repair-deficient cancer.

The chain employs TRBV5-1 and TRBJ2-7; 7 bases are a match to TRBD1. J was trimmed by 5 bases and V by 5 bases; bases with no gene match: 13. This CDR3 has 15 residues. The germline CDR1 and CDR2 sequences are SGHRS and YFSETQ. CDR3 nucleotides: TGCGCCAGCAGACAGACAGGGAGCCAGTTCCACGAGCAGTACTTC. Its protein is CASRQTGSQFHEQYF.

V usage is TRBV6-5 and J usage is TRBJ2-2; 8 positions match TRBD2. The germline V gene encodes CDR1 MNHEY and CDR2 SVGAGI. With V trimmed by 5 bases and J by 6 bases, 8 bases remained unmatched. This CDR3 has 15 residues. CDR3 nucleotide sequence: TGTGCCAGCAGTCAGGGACTAGATTTCCCCGGGGAGCTGTTTTTT. This gives the protein CASSQGLDFPGELFF.

This clone is deemed medium-sized (0.01 to 0.1%). The chain carries TRBV4-3 and TRBJ2-1, with a tentative D call TRBD1 (6 bases). In germline, CDR1 is LGHNA, CDR2 YSLEER. This CDR3 contains 15 residues. The ends were cut back, 1 base at V and 9 bases at J, with 16 bases in the middle. CDR3 coding DNA: TGCGCCAGCAGCCAAGCCCTGGACAGTGTGGTTGAGCAGTTCTTC. Protein sequence: CASSQALDSVVEQFF.

This chain connects TRBV10-2 to TRBJ2-2; D gene ambiguous. Per the germline V gene, CDR1 is WSHSY and CDR2 is SAAADI. Trimming removed 7 bases from V and 7 bases from J, with 16 bases in between. This CDR3 comprises 14 residues. CDR3: CASMGGPVFGELFF. The CDR3 DNA follows: TGCGCCAGCATGGGTGGACCAGTGTTCGGGGAGCTGTTTTTT.

The CDR3 protein is CARRNTEAFF. As DNA, the CDR3 is TGTGCCAGGCGAAACACTGAAGCTTTCTTT. The V and J genes are TRBV6-5 and TRBJ1-1; D is unclear. The CDR3 is 10 residues long. Germline CDR1 MNHEY, CDR2 SVGAGI. Trimming stripped 9 bases from V and 2 bases from J, with 4 bases between.

The chain combines TRBV14 with TRBJ2-3; possibly TRBD2 for D (6 bases). Germline V gives CDR1 SGHDN, CDR2 FVKESK. The CDR3 sequence is 15 residues long. The germline V and J ends were trimmed by 4 bases and 4 bases, with 15 bases remaining between them. Here the CDR3 reads CASSLSWRAADTQYF. The CDR3 nucleotides read TGTGCCAGCAGCCTTAGTTGGAGGGCCGCAGATACGCAGTATTTT.

The genes are TRBV6-5 and TRBJ1-1; TRBD1 might be the D (6 bases). The CDR3 loop spans 15 amino acids. V was shortened by 1 base and J by 0 bases, with 9 bases between the two germline ends. Germline CDR1 and CDR2: MNHEY and SVGAGI. The CDR3 is CASSYLGHLNTEAFF. CDR3 bases: TGTGCCAGCAGTTACTTGGGACACCTGAACACTGAAGCTTTCTTT.

This chain joins TRBV27 and TRBJ2-7; 9 positions match TRBD1. The CDR3 spans 15 residues. Germline values: CDR1 MNHEY, CDR2 SMNVEV (reference sequence). Trimming at V came to 5 bases and at J to 5 bases, leaving 10 bases not matched to a gene. The CDR3 coding sequence is TGTGCCAGCAGTCACAACGGACAGGGGCACGACGAGCAGTACTTC. This translates into CASSHNGQGHDEQYF.

The chain has TRBV25-1 and TRBJ2-5, with D perhaps matching TRBD2 (6 bases). CDR1 MGHDK and CDR2 SYGVNS come from the germline V gene. Trimming left V 6 bases short and J 3 bases short, with 11 bases between. CDR3 length: 13 amino acids. CDR3 sequence reads: CASSPTRKETQYF. CDR3 in DNA: TGTGCCAGCAGCCCGACTAGGAAAGAGACCCAGTACTTC.

V gene TRBV5-1 combines with J gene TRBJ2-1; 7 bases map to TRBD1. V shed 3 bases, J shed 3 bases, and the junction held 6 bases outside the gene matches. CDR3 size: 15 residues. Germline loops: CDR1 SGHRS, CDR2 YFSETQ. This chain's CDR3 is CASSSLDRSYNEQFF. CDR3 DNA sequence: TGCGCCAGCAGCTCACTGGACAGGAGCTACAATGAGCAGTTCTTC.

This clone is medium-sized within its sample. This chain connects TRBV28 to TRBJ2-7; D possibly corresponds to TRBD1 (5 bases). Germline V gene data show CDR1 as MDHEN and CDR2 as SYDVKM. The ends were cut back, 7 bases at V and 2 bases at J, with 6 bases in the middle. The CDR3 spans 11 residues. The CDR3 is CASTGTYEQYF. CDR3 nucleotide sequence: TGTGCCAGCACAGGGACCTACGAGCAGTACTTC.

The chain is built from TRBV2 and TRBJ2-7; TRBD2 agrees at 11 bases. The germline gives CDR1 SNHLY, CDR2 FYNNEI. The CDR3 loop spans 14 amino acids. The J segment lost 5 bases and the V segment lost 6 bases, leaving 6 bases of the junction unmatched. The CDR3 nucleotides read TGTGCCAGCAGCTCTAGCGGGAGGTCTGACGAGCAGTACTTC. Its protein product is CASSSSGRSDEQYF.

This chain connects TRBV13 to TRBJ2-5; D perhaps matches TRBD1 (6 bases). The CDR3 loop spans 15 amino acids. V lost 1 base and J lost 5, with 14 bases in between. Germline-derived CDR1 and CDR2 are PRHDT and FYEKMQ (reference sequence). The CDR3 DNA sequence: TGTGCCAGCAGCTTAGACGCAGGGGTAAGGGAGACCCAGTACTTC. It translates to CASSLDAGVRETQYF.

The chain employs TRBV6-4 and TRBJ2-3; no definite D call. CDR1 and CDR2 from the germline V gene are MRHNA and SNTAGT. This CDR3 region has 14 residues. The V and J ends lost 2 bases and 4 bases respectively, with 10 bases between them. The CDR3 DNA sequence: TGTGCCAGCAGTGACCGCCCCTTCCCAGATACGCAGTATTTT. It encodes CASSDRPFPDTQYF.

CDR3 bases: TGTGCCAGCAGCCCAGAAGGTGTTCTGAACACTGAAGCTTTCTTT. This translates into CASSPEGVLNTEAFF. The chain uses TRBV7-9 and TRBJ1-1; D unresolved. Germline V gene data show CDR1 as SEHNR and CDR2 as FQNEAQ (reference sequence). CDR3 size: 15 residues. Trimming removed 5 bases from V and 0 bases from J, with 13 bases in between.

This clone occurred once. Other DNA sequences in this sample translate to the same CDR3. The chain has TRBV9 and TRBJ1-5, with unresolved D. V gave up 0 bases and J gave up 2 bases, with 6 bases separating them. The CDR3 sequence is 14 residues long. CDR1 and CDR2 from the germline V gene are SGDLS and YYNGEE. CDR3 bases: TGTGCCAGCAGCGTAGGGGGAGGCAATCAGCCCCAGCATTTT. Translating gives CASSVGGGNQPQHF.

This rearrangement joins TRBV28 to TRBJ2-7; D is unresolved. With 3 bases removed from V and 3 bases from J, the gap between germline ends came to 9 bases. The CDR3 runs 13 residues. Germline V gene data show CDR1 as MDHEN and CDR2 as SYDVKM. CDR3 residues: CASSLVPSYEQYF. Written as DNA, the CDR3 is TGTGCCAGCAGTTTGGTGCCGAGCTACGAGCAGTACTTC.

This clone was seen only a few times. The rearrangement uses TRBV10-3 and TRBJ1-1; TRBD1 aligns across 9 bases. CDR3 length: 16 amino acids. Germline V gene lookup returns CDR1 ENHRY and CDR2 SYGVKD. J lost 0 bases, V lost 3 bases, and 5 bases had no gene match. This CDR3 reads CAISDETGGMNTEAFF. For the CDR3, the DNA is TGTGCCATCAGTGATGAGACAGGGGGAATGAACACTGAAGCTTTCTTT.

The chain recombines TRBV30 with TRBJ1-1; D not resolved. V was clipped by 0 bases and J by 11 bases, with 19 bases between them. CDR1 and CDR2 (germline): GTSNPN, SVGIG (reference sequence). CDR3 length: 14 amino acids. CDR3 in DNA: TGTGCCTGGAGTGTTCCAACTTGGACTAATTGGGCTTTCTTT. Protein sequence: CAWSVPTWTNWAFF.

The J gene is TRBJ2-5, the V gene TRBV6-5, with 10 bases that match TRBD1. V trimming: 0 bases; J trimming: 5 bases; junction bases outside the gene matches: 6. Germline V gene lookup returns CDR1 MNHEY and CDR2 SVGAGI. This CDR3 region has 16 residues. As DNA, the CDR3 is TGTGCCAGCAGTTACTCGAAGACAGGGGGCGCGGAGACCCAGTACTTC. Residues: CASSYSKTGGAETQYF.

This clone came up once. The sample contains more than one DNA sequence encoding this CDR3. The chain couples TRBV27 to TRBJ2-1; D ambiguous. Germline V gene sequence: CDR1 MNHEY, CDR2 SMNVEV (reference sequence). V was pared by 5 bases and J by 6 bases, with 8 bases between. CDR3 length equals 12 residues. CDR3 loop: CASSLLGNEQFF. The CDR3 DNA reads as TGTGCCAGCAGTCTTCTAGGCAATGAGCAGTTCTTC.

V gene TRBV10-3 combines with J gene TRBJ2-7; TRBD2 agrees at 7 bases. After removal of 9 bases from V and 3 bases from J, the junction contained 11 bases not matched to a gene. CDR1 is ENHRY and CDR2 is SYGVKD in the germline V gene. The CDR3 sequence is 14 residues long. The chain's CDR3 is CAMDSGEGDYEQYF. The CDR3 region has the DNA TGTGCCATGGACTCCGGGGAGGGAGACTACGAGCAGTACTTC.

The chain carries TRBV6-6 and TRBJ2-7, with 8 bases fitting TRBD1. Trimming took 5 bases from V and 5 from J; bases not matched to a gene: 8. Germline V lookup: CDR1 MNHNY, CDR2 SVGAGI (reference sequence). The CDR3 runs 14 residues. The CDR3, as DNA: TGTGCCAGCAGTCGGACGGGACAGGCTAACGAGCAGTACTTC. Translation: CASSRTGQANEQYF.

This clone was seen a few times. This chain uses TRBV27 with TRBJ1-2; 9 positions agree with TRBD1. Losses at the gene ends were 6 bases for V and 7 bases for J; bases not matched to a gene: 9. This CDR3 is built from 14 residues. From germline, CDR1 is MNHEY and CDR2 SMNVEV (reference sequence). The chain's CDR3 is CASRPPGQGSGYTF. Here the CDR3 DNA reads TGTGCCAGCAGACCTCCGGGACAGGGTTCTGGCTACACCTTC.

CDR3 bases: TGTGCCAGCTCGGATTCCAATGAGCAGTTCTTC. Amino acid sequence: CASSDSNEQFF. The J gene is TRBJ2-1, the V gene TRBV6-5, with D unclear. With 8 bases removed from V and 6 bases from J, the gap between germline ends came to 8 bases. CDR3 length: 11 residues. Germline values: CDR1 MNHEY, CDR2 SVGAGI.

The chain links TRBV9 to TRBJ2-1; D may be TRBD2 (5 bases). From germline, CDR1 is SGDLS and CDR2 YYNGEE. The CDR3 consists of 16 residues. V lost 3 bases, J lost 0 bases, and 13 bases lay in between. The chain's CDR3 is CASSETPGSSYNEQFF. CDR3 nucleotide sequence: TGTGCCAGCAGCGAAACCCCTGGGAGCTCCTACAATGAGCAGTTCTTC.

The V gene is TRBV7-3, the J gene TRBJ2-1; D unresolved. V lost 2 bases to trimming and J lost 4 bases, with 6 bases between them. The CDR3 loop spans 13 amino acids. CDR1 is SGHTA and CDR2 is FQGTGA in the germline V gene. The CDR3 bases are TGTGCCAGCAGCTTAGGTGCTTACAATGAGCAGTTCTTC. This codes for CASSLGAYNEQFF.

The sample holds one count of this clone. The chain recombines TRBV7-8 with TRBJ2-1; 7 bases line up with TRBD1. Losses at the gene ends were 0 bases for V and 8 bases for J; bases not matched to a gene: 16. CDR3 size: 18 residues. Germline CDR1 is SGHVS and CDR2 is FQNEAQ. The CDR3 sequence is CASSLALGRGGADHEQFF. The DNA for the CDR3 is TGTGCCAGCAGCTTAGCCCTTGGGCGAGGGGGCGCGGACCATGAGCAGTTCTTC.